This entry lists 16 T cell receptor beta chains sequenced from one sample in a study of blood T cell repertoires in COVID-19. The data were produced by immunoSEQ multiplex PCR, yet TCRdb's version contains in-frame clones alone and is incomplete. The table records about half a million clones, approximately 85% of them present only once. Sequenced: peripheral blood. These receptors came from a human donor in a cohort sampled during active COVID-19.

The rearrangement links TRBV3-1 (or the pseudogene TRBV3-2) to TRBJ2-7, with 12 bases lining up with TRBD2. In germline, CDR1 is LGHDT, CDR2 YNNKEL (reference sequence). The V gene end was trimmed by 6 bases and the J gene end by 4 bases; junction bases not matched to a gene: 19. The CDR3 covers 19 residues. The CDR3 DNA reads TGTGCCAGCAGGCGCCCGGGAAACAGGGCTAGCGGGAGGGGATACGAGCAGTACTTC. It codes for CASRRPGNRASGRGYEQYF.

The genes are TRBV19 and TRBJ1-5; D is ambiguous. The CDR3 sequence is 17 residues long. Germline loops: CDR1 LNHDA, CDR2 SQIVND (reference sequence). Trimming took off 6 bases at V and 2 bases at J, with 20 bases between the two ends. The CDR3 protein is CASREPALTSGNQPQHF. The DNA for the CDR3 is TGTGCCAGTAGGGAGCCCGCACTTACTAGTGGCAATCAGCCCCAGCATTTT.

The chain carries TRBV7-3 and TRBJ2-2; D unclear. Trimming cost V 5 bases and J 1 base, with 8 bases left between them. The germline gives CDR1 SGHTA, CDR2 FQGTGA. This CDR3 has 14 residues. CDR3 sequence: CASSVAGNTGELFF. CDR3 bases: TGTGCCAGCAGCGTAGCTGGGAACACCGGGGAGCTGTTTTTT.

Comment on this clone: This specimen includes other DNA sequences encoding the same CDR3. The chain has TRBV7-3 and TRBJ1-3; 7 nucleotides match TRBD1. The ends lost 0 bases at V and 0 bases at J; junction bases unmatched: 2. CDR1 is SGHTA and CDR2 is FQGTGA in the germline V gene. The CDR3 totals 16 residues. DNA of the CDR3: TGTGCCAGCAGCTTAACAGGGGGCAACTCTGGAAACACCATATATTTT. Translated, it gives CASSLTGGNSGNTIYF.

The chain recombines TRBV10-3 with TRBJ2-3, with a possible D match to TRBD2 (7 bases). The V gene lost 0 bases and the J gene lost 4 bases, with 14 bases spanning the gap. Germline assignment: CDR1 ENHRY and CDR2 SYGVKD. CDR3 size: 16 residues. CDR3 protein: CAISESSGGGADTQYF. CDR3 bases: TGTGCCATCAGTGAGTCTTCGGGGGGCGGCGCAGATACGCAGTATTTT.

This rearrangement joins TRBV24-1 to TRBJ2-7, with TRBD1 matching 7 bases. The CDR3 totals 17 residues. The ends lost 0 bases at V and 0 bases at J; junction bases unmatched: 7. Germline V gene sequence: CDR1 KGHDR, CDR2 SFDVKD. The CDR3 loop is CATSDLGGQASSYEQYF. The CDR3 DNA reads TGTGCCACCAGTGATTTGGGAGGACAGGCTAGCTCCTACGAGCAGTACTTC.

This sequence joins TRBV20-1 and TRBJ2-3; D gene ambiguous. The CDR3 runs to 14 residues. Germline CDR1 is DFQATT and CDR2 is SNEGSKA (reference sequence). The V gene lost 3 bases and the J gene lost 6 bases, with 16 bases spanning the gap. For the CDR3, the DNA is TGCAGTGCTAGTAGTACCCGCGCCAGGGATACGCAGTATTTT. This gives the protein CSASSTRARDTQYF.

The chain joins TRBV13 to TRBJ2-1; TRBD1 matches 7 bases. The CDR3 runs to 15 residues. Germline trimming cut 5 bases from V and 6 bases from J; bases unmatched to any gene: 10. Germline CDR1 is PRHDT and CDR2 is FYEKMQ (reference sequence). The CDR3 DNA is TGTGCCAGCAGCCTCCGAAGGACAGGTTTCAATGAGCAGTTCTTC. As protein: CASSLRRTGFNEQFF.

V gene TRBV14 combines with J gene TRBJ2-7, with 9 bases identical to TRBD2. CDR3 size: 16 residues. Germline V CDR1 and CDR2: SGHDN, FVKESK. V lost 1 base, J lost 3 bases, and 7 bases stayed unmatched. The CDR3 protein is CASSQVGSGGFYEQYF. For the CDR3, the DNA is TGTGCCAGCAGCCAAGTGGGTAGCGGGGGTTTCTACGAGCAGTACTTC.

This clone was seen more than once but under ten times. V usage is TRBV30 and J usage is TRBJ2-3, with TRBD2 matching over 10 bases. Trimming took 6 bases from V and 0 from J; bases not matched to a gene: 6. Germline V gives CDR1 GTSNPN, CDR2 SVGIG (reference sequence). CDR3 length: 15 amino acids. CDR3 sequence: CACHRTSGSTDTQYF. The DNA of the CDR3 is TGTGCCTGCCATCGGACTAGCGGAAGCACAGATACGCAGTATTTT.

This clone was observed a single time. V usage is TRBV7-9 and J usage is TRBJ1-2, with no clear D. The CDR3 extends over 14 amino acids. The germline V gene encodes CDR1 SEHNR and CDR2 FQNEAQ (reference sequence). Trimming removed 5 bases from V and 3 bases from J, with 13 bases in between. The CDR3 reads CASSLGRTDYGYTF. The CDR3 DNA sequence: TGTGCCAGCAGCCTAGGACGGACTGACTATGGCTACACCTTC.

V is TRBV4-1 and J is TRBJ2-6; tentatively, D is TRBD1 (6 bases). Trimming shortened V by 7 bases and J by 4 bases, and 20 bases separated the two germline ends. Germline CDR1 reads MGHRA; CDR2 reads YSYEKL. The CDR3 runs 17 residues. The CDR3 reads CASTLQGTRAGANVLTF. Here the CDR3 DNA reads TGCGCCAGCACCTTACAGGGCACTCGAGCCGGGGCCAACGTCCTGACTTTC.

Only a few counts were recorded for this clone. The chain recombines TRBV21-1 with TRBJ2-6; TRBD1, the table's D call, was not compared with the DNA. TRBV21-1 is given as a pseudogene. The CDR3 extends over 18 amino acids. In DNA form, the CDR3 reads TGTGCCAGCAGCAAGGTAGACAGGGGGAGTCTGGGGGCCAACGTCCTGACTTTC. This encodes CASSKVDRGSLGANVLTF.

This chain's CDR3 is CASSLVQRSYEQYF. CDR3 DNA: TGCGCCAGCAGCTTGGTCCAGAGGTCCTACGAGCAGTACTTC. The rearrangement uses TRBV5-1 and TRBJ2-7; no firm D call. This CDR3 is 14 amino acids long. The V and J ends lost 0 bases and 1 base respectively, with 8 bases between them. Germline V lookup: CDR1 SGHRS, CDR2 YFSETQ.

This chain uses TRBV6-6 with TRBJ1-2; D might be TRBD1 (5 bases). Trimming pared 2 bases from V and 2 bases from J, leaving 9 bases between. This CDR3 is built from 14 residues. Germline assignment: CDR1 MNHNY and CDR2 SVGAGI (reference sequence). In DNA form, the CDR3 reads TGTGCCAGCAGTTACCAGGGCCCCAACTATGGCTACACCTTC. Translated: CASSYQGPNYGYTF.

The table lists this clone with a count of one. The gene calls are TRBV23-1 and TRBJ2-4, with D possibly being TRBD2 (5 bases). TRBV23-1 is an ORF, with its function uncertain. CDR3 length: 16 residues. The V gene lost 1 base and the J gene lost 2 bases, with 12 bases spanning the gap. The CDR3 loop reads CASSQCRGLTKNIQYF. Written as DNA, the CDR3 is TGCGCCAGCAGTCAATGTCGGGGATTGACCAAAAACATTCAGTACTTC.